A selection of T cell receptor beta chains follows, all from one sample in a study of identical twins. TCRdb re-called the 5' RACE reads through MiXCR, storing one row per CDR3 protein. This table has some 1,700,000 distinct CDR3 sequences, more than 30% appearing once. The sample consisted of cord blood. Every receptor here comes from a newborn girl in good health. Both conserved end residues are part of each CDR3. The D gene is left open where the match is weak. Not all rows give a size; the values are once, few, many and, for expanded clones, a class.

D gene	V gene	J gene	clone size	CDR3 protein	CDR3 DNA
-	TRBV28	TRBJ2-7	few	CASTSPGTYEQYF	TGTGCCAGCACCTCCCCGGGCACCTACGAGCAGTACTTC
TRBD2	TRBV5-1	TRBJ2-5	many	CASSLGLAPQETQYF	TGCGCCAGCAGCTTGGGACTAGCCCCCCAAGAGACCCAGTACTTC
-	TRBV27	TRBJ2-7	-	CASSPGRQSKEYF	TGTGCCAGCAGTCCTGGTCGGCAGAGCAAGGAGTACTTC
-	TRBV12-3/TRBV12-4	TRBJ2-2	-	CASSPLVNPGELFF	TGTGCCAGCAGTCCCCTAGTTAACCCCGGGGAGCTGTTTTTT
TRBD1	TRBV29-1	TRBJ1-1	-	CSVALTGESTEAFF	TGCAGCGTTGCTTTGACAGGGGAGAGCACTGAAGCTTTCTTT
TRBD2	TRBV4-1	TRBJ2-1	few	CASSLGLEDEQFF	TGCGCCAGCAGCCTCGGACTAGAAGATGAGCAGTTCTTC
-	TRBV20-1	TRBJ2-2	-	CSAPRGGAANTGELFF	TGCAGTGCCCCCCGAGGGGGGGCCGCGAACACCGGGGAGCTGTTTTTT
-	TRBV14	TRBJ1-2	-	CASSQGRNPYGYTF	TGTGCCAGCAGCCAAGGTCGAAACCCCTATGGCTACACCTTC
TRBD1	TRBV12-3/TRBV12-4	TRBJ1-2	-	CASSLGDRGRYTF	TGTGCCAGCAGTTTAGGCGACAGGGGGCGATACACCTTC
TRBD2	TRBV25-1	TRBJ2-1	-	CASSDPSGKHYNEQFF	TGTGCCAGCAGTGACCCTAGCGGGAAACACTACAATGAGCAGTTCTTC
-	TRBV27	TRBJ1-5	-	CASSSDRDGNQPQHF	TGTGCCAGCAGTTCAGACCGGGACGGGAATCAGCCCCAGCATTTT
-	TRBV5-1	TRBJ1-5	-	CASSREIDRPQHF	TGCGCCAGCAGCCGGGAGATTGATCGGCCCCAGCATTTT
-	TRBV20-1	TRBJ1-5	few	CSASPNSNQPQHF	TGCAGTGCTTCCCCAAATAGCAATCAGCCCCAGCATTTT
-	TRBV29-1	TRBJ2-5	few	CSVGAQQETQYF	TGCAGCGTTGGGGCCCAACAAGAGACCCAGTACTTC
TRBD1	TRBV27	TRBJ2-4	-	CASSWDRVKAKNIQYF	TGTGCCAGCAGTTGGGACAGGGTGAAAGCCAAAAACATTCAGTACTTC
TRBD2	TRBV7-2	TRBJ2-1	few	CASSLAWPLAGVFNEQFF	TGTGCCAGCAGCTTAGCTTGGCCACTAGCGGGAGTTTTCAATGAGCAGTTCTTC
-	TRBV7-2	TRBJ2-7	few	CASSLVASVYSYEQYF	TGTGCCAGCAGCTTAGTAGCTAGCGTTTACTCCTACGAGCAGTACTTC
TRBD1	TRBV28	TRBJ1-2	-	CASSVRDRDYGYTF	TGTGCCAGCAGTGTCCGGGACAGGGACTATGGCTACACCTTC
-	TRBV7-9	TRBJ2-3	-	CASRPQGPTADTQYF	TGTGCCAGCAGGCCACAGGGTCCAACAGCAGATACGCAGTATTTT
-	TRBV5-1	TRBJ1-5	-	CASSLVPGATNQPQHF	TGCGCCAGCAGCTTGGTACCGGGGGCGACCAATCAGCCCCAGCATTTT
TRBD2	TRBV27	TRBJ2-1	few	CASSLRLRVAGGSNEQFF	TGTGCCAGCAGTTTAAGGTTGAGGGTAGCGGGGGGCTCCAATGAGCAGTTCTTC
TRBD1	TRBV11-2	TRBJ2-5	-	CASSFTGQGQETQYF	TGTGCCAGCAGCTTTACCGGACAGGGACAAGAGACCCAGTACTTC
-	TRBV6-5	TRBJ2-5	few	CASSPAGTQETQYF	TGTGCCAGCAGCCCAGCCGGGACTCAAGAGACCCAGTACTTC
-	TRBV7-6	TRBJ1-5	-	CASSLDANSNQPQHF	TGTGCCAGCAGCCTGGACGCCAATAGCAATCAGCCCCAGCATTTT
-	TRBV29-1	TRBJ2-3	many	CSATPGARDTQYF	TGCAGCGCTACCCCGGGGGCGAGGGATACGCAGTATTTT
-	TRBV7-8	TRBJ2-3	-	CASSVKALGVSTDTQYF	TGTGCCAGCAGCGTAAAGGCCCTTGGGGTTAGCACAGATACGCAGTATTTT
-	TRBV24-1	TRBJ2-1	many	CATSDGAYNEQFF	TGTGCCACCAGTGATGGGGCCTACAATGAGCAGTTCTTC
-	TRBV27	TRBJ1-1	-	CASSWVTGATEAFF	TGTGCCAGCAGTTGGGTCACAGGCGCCACTGAAGCTTTCTTT
-	TRBV28	TRBJ2-7	-	CASSLSMIPYEQYF	TGTGCCAGCAGTTTAAGCATGATCCCCTACGAGCAGTACTTC
TRBD2	TRBV20-1	TRBJ2-2	few	CSASRREGTGELFF	TGCAGTGCTAGTAGACGGGAGGGCACCGGGGAGCTGTTTTTT
-	TRBV21-1	TRBJ1-5	few	CASSNRTGDGSSNQPQHF	TGTGCCAGCAGCAACAGGACAGGGGATGGCAGTAGCAATCAGCCCCAGCATTTT
-	TRBV20-1	TRBJ1-2	few	CSDGDGYTF	TGCAGTGATGGGGATGGCTACACCTTC
TRBD2	TRBV6-1	TRBJ2-1	-	CASSKEGTSVSYNEQFF	TGTGCCAGCAGTAAAGAAGGAACTAGCGTGTCCTACAATGAGCAGTTCTTC
TRBD2	TRBV11-2	TRBJ2-3	-	CVSSRGLAGNRADTQYF	TGTGTCAGCAGCAGGGGACTAGCGGGAAACCGCGCAGATACGCAGTATTTT
TRBD1	TRBV28	TRBJ2-7	few	CASTRDRVFYEQYF	TGTGCCAGCACCCGGGACAGGGTCTTCTACGAGCAGTACTTC
TRBD2	TRBV5-6	TRBJ2-4	-	CASSRPGLAENIQYF	TGTGCCAGCAGCCGCCCGGGACTAGCGGAAAACATTCAGTACTTC
TRBD2	TRBV6-2/TRBV6-3	TRBJ2-1	few	CASSYSASGGSYNEQFF	TGTGCCAGCAGTTACTCGGCTAGCGGGGGGTCCTACAATGAGCAGTTCTTC
TRBD2	TRBV6-4	TRBJ2-5	-	CASSDDGGKTQYF	TGTGCCAGCAGTGACGACGGGGGGAAGACCCAGTACTTC
-	TRBV20-1	TRBJ2-7	-	CSATSRGASYEQYF	TGCAGTGCTACGTCCAGGGGGGCATCCTACGAGCAGTACTTC
-	TRBV9	TRBJ2-5	few	CASSVVQVRSETQYF	TGTGCCAGCAGCGTAGTTCAGGTCCGAAGTGAGACCCAGTACTTC
TRBD2	TRBV20-1	TRBJ2-1	-	CSATGAGGPHNEQFF	TGCAGTGCCACGGGGGCGGGAGGGCCTCATAATGAGCAGTTCTTC
-	TRBV5-1	TRBJ1-4	few	CASRAVTNEKLFF	TGCGCCAGCAGGGCAGTTACTAATGAAAAACTGTTTTTT